This T cell receptor beta chain was sequenced during a study of shared clonotypes between healthy human individuals. Sequencing used immunoSEQ multiplex PCR; TCRdb keeps in-frame clones, though not all of them. The profile shows 2 million to 2.5 million clones, under 97% of them singletons. Turning to this clone: Its specificity is unknown.

The V and J ends lost 3 bases and 5 bases respectively, with 10 bases between them. The CDR3 sequence is 13 residues long. Germline assignment: CDR1 MGHDK and CDR2 SYGVNS. Study-level findings and limits: Richness estimates generally favored naive over memory subsets. The low donor count limited represented genetic and exposure-history diversity.

What was sequenced was naive CD4+ T cells sorted from blood. As for subset: CD45RA+ positively selected. This sequence joins TRBV25-1 and TRBJ2-5; no reliable D call. The sequence was collected from a man younger than 35 in good health. CDR3 coding DNA: TGTGCCAGCAGTGAGGCCAGTCAGGAGACCCAGTACTTC. Encoded protein: CASSEASQETQYF.